Below, 31 T cell receptor beta chains from the same sample are listed, as sequenced in a study of lymphopenia after photon versus proton radiotherapy. Assay: immunoSEQ multiplex PCR; the TCRdb copy retains only in-frame clones and omits some. The sample yields tens of thousands of clones, around 87% seen once. Sequenced here: peripheral blood, sampled from a patient treated with proton-based radiotherapy. The receptors stem from an elderly man with esophageal cancer.

This clone has only one observation. The chain employs TRBV4-1 and TRBJ1-5, with a tentative D call TRBD1 (5 bases). Germline lookup yields CDR1 MGHRA and CDR2 YSYEKL. The CDR3 runs 15 residues. V lost 1 base to trimming and J lost 0 bases, with 7 bases between them. CDR3 residues: CASSQGQISNQPQHF. Here the CDR3 DNA reads TGCGCCAGCAGCCAAGGACAGATTAGCAATCAGCCCCAGCATTTT.

CDR3 residues: CASSSRGGELFF. CDR3 in DNA: TGTGCCAGCAGCTCCCGGGGCGGGGAGCTGTTTTTT. The chain has TRBV7-2 and TRBJ2-2; D is possibly TRBD2 (5 bases). Germline V gene data show CDR1 as SGHTA and CDR2 as FQGNSA. The V and J ends lost 4 bases and 7 bases respectively, with 7 bases between them. The CDR3 is 12 residues long.

The chain carries TRBV2 and TRBJ1-5; D is undetermined. CDR3 length equals 14 residues. CDR1 and CDR2 (germline): SNHLY, FYNNEI. The ends were cut back, 6 bases at V and 4 bases at J, with 13 bases in the middle. CDR3 residues: CASRAQAQNQPQHF. The CDR3 DNA follows: TGTGCCAGCAGGGCCCAGGCCCAAAATCAGCCCCAGCATTTT.

V and J are TRBV6-6 and TRBJ2-7; unclear D gene. Trimming removed 6 bases from V and 3 bases from J, with 15 bases in between. CDR1 and CDR2 (germline): MNHNY, SVGAGI (reference sequence). The CDR3 sequence is 14 residues long. CDR3 sequence: CASRPTTGNYEQYF. In nucleotides, the CDR3 is TGTGCCAGCAGACCTACCACGGGCAACTACGAGCAGTACTTC.

The rearrangement links TRBV6-5 to TRBJ2-1; 7 nucleotides align to TRBD2. The CDR3 is made up of 13 amino acids. The germline CDR1 and CDR2 sequences are MNHEY and SVGAGI. V was clipped by 5 bases and J by 8 bases; unmatched bases: 6. CDR3 loop: CASSRTSSYEQFF. In DNA form, the CDR3 reads TGTGCCAGCAGTAGGACTAGTTCGTATGAGCAGTTCTTC.

This clone was recorded only once. The gene calls are TRBV30 and TRBJ1-4; a weak D match, TRBD1 (5 bases). Germline V CDR1 and CDR2: GTSNPN, SVGIG (reference sequence). V lost 1 base, J lost 0 bases, and 12 bases lay in between. The CDR3 contains 16 residues. CDR3 DNA: TGTGCCTGGAGTGAAATTGGGGCAGCAACTAATGAAAAACTGTTTTTT. Protein: CAWSEIGAATNEKLFF.

This rearrangement joins TRBV6-5 to TRBJ1-1; possible D gene TRBD1, 6 bases. The germline V and J ends were trimmed by 6 bases and 1 base, with 9 bases remaining between them. The CDR3 is 13 amino acids. CDR1 and CDR2 from the germline V gene are MNHEY and SVGAGI. This CDR3 is CASSPQGNTEAFF. The CDR3 DNA reads as TGTGCCAGCAGCCCACAGGGGAACACTGAAGCTTTCTTT.

This clone was found a few times. The genes are TRBV30 and TRBJ2-5, with unresolved D. Germline V CDR1 and CDR2: GTSNPN, SVGIG (reference sequence). The V end was cut by 1 base, the J end by 3 bases, with 15 bases between. This CDR3 region has 15 residues. The DNA of the CDR3 is TGTGCCTGGAGTGAAGGATCTGGAACTGAAGAGACCCAGTACTTC. Translated: CAWSEGSGTEETQYF.

V usage is TRBV30 and J usage is TRBJ2-1; TRBD2 matches at 10 bases. The V gene end was trimmed by 5 bases and the J gene end by 12 bases; junction bases not matched to a gene: 10. The CDR3 spans 13 residues. In germline, CDR1 is GTSNPN, CDR2 SVGIG (reference sequence). CDR3 coding DNA: TGTGCCTGGGGGGTCGGTAGCGGGAGGACGCAGTTCTTC. It codes for CAWGVGSGRTQFF.

J is TRBJ1-3 and V is TRBV4-1, with 8 positions matching TRBD1. Trimming removed 4 bases from V and 7 bases from J; junction bases left unmatched: 9. Germline loops: CDR1 MGHRA, CDR2 YSYEKL. This CDR3 spans 15 amino acids. In DNA form, the CDR3 reads TGCGCCAGCAGCCGTGGACAGGGCGGGTGGAACACCATATATTTT. This sequence encodes CASSRGQGGWNTIYF.

The chain couples TRBV5-1 to TRBJ2-7, with D possibly TRBD1 on 5 matching bases. CDR1 and CDR2 (germline): SGHRS, YFSETQ. V lost 4 bases and J 4 bases, leaving 18 bases between the germline ends. The CDR3 sequence is 15 residues long. CDR3 nucleotides: TGCGCCAGCAGCCCGGACGACAGAAAACCGTACGAGCAGTACTTC. The encoded protein is CASSPDDRKPYEQYF.

The chain links TRBV5-1 to TRBJ1-2, with no clear D. Germline assignment: CDR1 SGHRS and CDR2 YFSETQ. This CDR3 has 15 amino acids. Between the trimmed V and J ends, which lost 1 base and 4 bases, there was a span of 14 bases. CDR3 amino acids: CASSLRGSSGYGYTF. In DNA, the CDR3 is TGCGCCAGCAGCTTGAGAGGGTCAAGCGGCTATGGCTACACCTTC.

V gene TRBV19 combines with J gene TRBJ2-3; D unresolved. The CDR3 extends over 14 amino acids. Trimming shortened V by 8 bases and J by 1 base, and 13 bases separated the two germline ends. CDR1 is LNHDA and CDR2 is SQIVND in the germline V gene (reference sequence). The CDR3: CASRLRLRTDTQYF. The DNA for the CDR3 is TGTGCCAGTCGCCTTCGTTTGCGCACAGATACGCAGTATTTT.

This CDR3 reads CASSRGGFGPGNQPQHF. CDR3 DNA: TGCGCCAGCAGCCGAGGGGGTTTTGGACCGGGCAATCAGCCCCAGCATTTT. The chain has TRBV4-3 and TRBJ1-5, with D perhaps TRBD1 (6 bases). The CDR3 loop spans 17 amino acids. V was clipped by 4 bases and J by 2 bases, with 18 bases between them. Looked up from germline, CDR1 is LGHNA and CDR2 is YSLEER.

This chain uses TRBV5-1 with TRBJ2-1, with TRBD2 matching 12 bases. The trim removed 2 bases at V and 8 bases at J, leaving 8 bases unmatched. The CDR3 length is 16 residues. CDR1 and CDR2 from the germline V gene are SGHRS and YFSETQ. CDR3 bases: TGCGCCAGCAGCTTAATGACTAGCGGGGGCAAGGATGAGCAGTTCTTC. This gives the protein CASSLMTSGGKDEQFF.

J is TRBJ1-1 and V is TRBV2; D ambiguous. Germline CDR1 is SNHLY and CDR2 is FYNNEI. The ends were cut back, 4 bases at V and 4 bases at J, with 19 bases in the middle. The CDR3 runs 16 residues. The CDR3 sequence: CASSVGQVLSGTEAFF. The CDR3 DNA follows: TGTGCCAGCAGTGTTGGGCAGGTCCTAAGTGGCACTGAAGCTTTCTTT.

The V and J genes are TRBV7-2 and TRBJ1-5; no reliable D call. Trimming removed 5 bases from V and 1 base from J, with 6 bases in between. CDR3 length equals 13 residues. Germline CDR1 reads SGHTA; CDR2 reads FQGNSA. The CDR3 coding sequence is TGTGCCAGCAGCCAAGACAGCAATCAGCCCCAGCATTTT. It translates to CASSQDSNQPQHF.

The V and J genes are TRBV7-9 and TRBJ2-3, with a possible D match to TRBD2 (5 bases). Trimming stripped 5 bases from V and 0 bases from J, with 15 bases between. CDR1 SEHNR and CDR2 FQNEAQ come from the germline V gene (reference sequence). The CDR3 sequence is 16 residues long. The CDR3 loop reads CASSQFSTGSTDTQYF. The CDR3 nucleotides are TGTGCCAGCAGCCAATTCTCGACGGGAAGCACAGATACGCAGTATTTT.

The chain links TRBV5-5 to TRBJ1-4; D unresolved. The CDR3 totals 14 residues. From germline, CDR1 is SGHKS and CDR2 YYEKEE (reference sequence). The V end was cut by 3 bases, the J end by 7 bases, with 13 bases between. CDR3 in amino acids: CASSSSGGSEKLFF. CDR3 nucleotide sequence: TGTGCCAGCAGCTCTAGTGGTGGTTCTGAAAAACTGTTTTTT.

The chain links TRBV19 to TRBJ2-7; D is perhaps TRBD1 (6 bases). Germline CDR1 is LNHDA and CDR2 is SQIVND (reference sequence). V was pared by 0 bases and J by 4 bases, with 13 bases between. The CDR3 loop spans 15 amino acids. This CDR3 reads CASSIDGGAGYEQYF. Here the CDR3 DNA reads TGTGCCAGTAGTATAGATGGGGGCGCCGGGTACGAGCAGTACTTC.

The chain is built from TRBV19 and TRBJ2-1; weak D call: TRBD2 (6 bases). Germline CDR1 LNHDA, CDR2 SQIVND (reference sequence). V lost 4 bases to trimming and J lost 8 bases, with 15 bases between them. CDR3 length equals 14 residues. The CDR3 DNA follows: TGTGCCAGTAGTAGCGTCGGAGGGGTTGATGAGCAGTTCTTC. This sequence encodes CASSSVGGVDEQFF.

The V call is TRBV7-8, the J call TRBJ1-1; D might be TRBD1 (5 bases). V lost 3 bases and J lost 5, with 10 bases in between. The CDR3 is made up of 13 amino acids. Germline CDR1 SGHVS, CDR2 FQNEAQ. CDR3 residues: CASSFTQGTEAFF. The CDR3 coding sequence is TGTGCCAGCAGCTTTACGCAGGGTACTGAAGCTTTCTTT.

This clone was counted between two and nine times. This chain connects TRBV9 to TRBJ2-7; D gene ambiguous. Trimming stripped 0 bases from V and 0 bases from J, with 10 bases between. Germline V gives CDR1 SGDLS, CDR2 YYNGEE. There are 15 residues in the CDR3. CDR3 bases: TGTGCCAGCAGCGTAGCCCCCGCCTCCTCCTACGAGCAGTACTTC. It translates to CASSVAPASSYEQYF. The full variable domain, completed using reference TRBV9 and TRBJ2-7, is DSGVTQTPKHLITATGQRVTLRCSPRSGDLSVYWYQQSLDQGLQFLIQYYNGEERAKGNILERFSAQQFPDLHSELNLSSLELGDSALYFCASSVAPASSYEQYFGPGTRLTVT.

CDR3 DNA: TGTGCCAGCAGCTTGGTGGAGACTTTTAAGCAGTTCTTC. Translated, it gives CASSLVETFKQFF. The chain uses TRBV5-6 and TRBJ2-1; no clear D. The CDR3 is 13 amino acids. V lost 0 bases and J 11 bases, leaving 12 bases between the germline ends. Germline loops: CDR1 SGHDT, CDR2 YYEEEE.

The chain combines TRBV2 with TRBJ1-5; no reliable D call. V shed 6 bases and J shed 6 bases, with 18 bases lying between them. CDR1 and CDR2 (germline): SNHLY, FYNNEI. This CDR3 has 15 residues. The CDR3 sequence is CASSRFGLTSQPQHF. The CDR3 DNA sequence: TGTGCCAGCAGCAGATTTGGTTTAACCAGTCAGCCCCAGCATTTT.

The chain joins TRBV5-6 to TRBJ1-1; 8 nucleotides line up with TRBD1. The J segment lost 5 bases and the V segment lost 4 bases, leaving 4 bases of the junction unmatched. Germline assignment: CDR1 SGHDT and CDR2 YYEEEE. The CDR3 length is 13 residues. The CDR3 DNA reads TGTGCCAGCAGCCCATGGACAGGGACTGAAGCTTTCTTT. The encoded protein is CASSPWTGTEAFF.

The chain uses TRBV19 and TRBJ2-5; possible D gene TRBD2, 6 bases. The V end was cut by 5 bases, the J end by 2 bases, with 9 bases between. The V gene's germline CDR1 is LNHDA and CDR2 SQIVND (reference sequence). This CDR3 spans 13 amino acids. The CDR3 protein is CASSSTRQETQYF. The CDR3 DNA reads TGTGCCAGTAGTTCGACTAGACAAGAGACCCAGTACTTC. Drawing the rest from reference TRBV19 and TRBJ2-5, the complete variable domain is DGGITQSPKYLFRKEGQNVTLSCEQNLNHDAMYWYRQDPGQGLRLIYYSQIVNDFQKGDIAEGYSVSREKKESFPLTVTSAQKNPTAFYLCASSSTRQETQYFGPGTRLLVL.

The chain links TRBV5-8 to TRBJ2-3; D is perhaps TRBD1 or TRBD2 (5 bases each). V lost 0 bases and J lost 6, with 11 bases in between. Germline loops: CDR1 SGHTS, CDR2 YDEGEE. The CDR3 spans 14 residues. CDR3 amino acids: CASSLEGTADTQYF. The CDR3 DNA is TGTGCCAGCAGCTTGGAAGGGACGGCGGATACGCAGTATTTT.

The CDR3 DNA reads as TGTGCCAGCAGTTTGGAGACGGTAGCCAAAAACATTCAGTACTTC. Its translation: CASSLETVAKNIQYF. The chain is built from TRBV6-6 and TRBJ2-4; no definite D call. This CDR3 contains 15 residues. CDR1 is MNHNY, CDR2 SVGAGI, per germline (reference sequence). Trimming stripped 4 bases from V and 0 bases from J, with 10 bases between.

The CDR3 nucleotides are TGTGCCAGCAGCACTGGGACAGCTGGGCGCACTGAAGCTTTCTTT. Translated, it gives CASSTGTAGRTEAFF. V and J are TRBV7-9 and TRBJ1-1; 7 bases line up with TRBD1. Germline loops: CDR1 SEHNR, CDR2 FQNEAQ (reference sequence). Unmatched junction bases numbered 10, after V lost 5 bases and J lost 4 bases. CDR3 size: 15 residues.

The chain has TRBV27 and TRBJ1-6; no clear D gene. Germline V gene data show CDR1 as MNHEY and CDR2 as SMNVEV (reference sequence). There are 15 residues in the CDR3. With 6 bases removed from V and 0 bases from J, the gap between germline ends came to 9 bases. In DNA, the CDR3 is TGTGCCAGCAGGTTGACTAGCTCCTATAATTCACCCCTCCACTTT. Protein product: CASRLTSSYNSPLHF.